This TCR beta chain was sequenced in a study of shared clonotypes between healthy human individuals. The study's findings and limits: The study found lower generation probabilities in non-shared clonotypes than in those shared by all four donors. The rarefaction results pointed to incomplete sorted-subset sequencing despite large depth. It was the few donors that limited the genetic and exposure-history diversity represented. Sampling involved blood alone; tissue repertoires likely differ.

J was trimmed by 1 base and V by 4 bases; bases with no gene match: 3. The CDR3 is 13 amino acids. Germline CDR1 reads SQVTM; CDR2 reads ANQGSEA. Some clones are missing from TCRdb's copy, which holds only in-frame ones; the method was immunoSEQ multiplex PCR. The table lists more than 900,000 clones, around 78% of them singletons. As concerns this clone: The target antigen is unknown. Other nucleotide sequences from this sample produce the same CDR3.

Sequencing was carried out using memory CD4+ T cells from PBMCs. Subset in this sample: CD45RA-negative fraction. The TCR comes from a man aged 18 to 30 in good health. Some clones in this sample may be carry-over from other donors' samples. This sequence joins TRBV29-1 and TRBJ2-5; 7 bases map to TRBD2. The CDR3: CSVAAGVQETQYF. In nucleotides, the CDR3 is TGCAGCGTTGCCGCGGGGGTCCAAGAGACCCAGTACTTC.